This entry features one TCR beta chain sequence. The sample is drawn from a study of PD-L1 blockade in urothelial cancer. Across the study: The authors examined blood 3 weeks (second dose) and 6 weeks after treatment start. Specimens of blood held a median count of about 140,000 T cells.

Time point in this sample: pretreatment peripheral blood. The templates were synthetic TCR analogs, and they were spiked into each PCR. The protocol was immunoSEQ multiplex PCR, while the TCRdb copy is restricted to in-frame clones and leaves out a portion. The data show approximately 63,000 clones, approximately 75% seen once. CDR3 length equals 15 residues. V trimming: 0 bases; J trimming: 5 bases; junction bases outside the gene matches: 6. Germline loops: CDR1 SGHRS, CDR2 YFSETQ. Specimen: PBMCs, collected around atezolizumab (anti-PD-L1) treatment. This TCR was recovered from an older man with urothelial cancer. V gene TRBV5-1 combines with J gene TRBJ1-2, with TRBD1 matching over 8 bases. The CDR3 loop reads CASSLGDRQGYGYTF. The CDR3 coding sequence is TGCGCCAGCAGCTTGGGGGACAGGCAGGGATATGGCTACACCTTC. The variable domain in full, completed from reference TRBV5-1 and TRBJ1-2, reads KAGVTQTPRYLIKTRGQQVTLSCSPISGHRSVSWYQQTPGQGLQFLFEYFSETQRNKGNFPGRFSGRQFSNSRSEMNVSTLELGDSALYLCASSLGDRQGYGYTFGSGTRLTVV.